The entry that follows covers one T cell receptor (beta chain) sequence. This sample was included in a study of T cells after yellow fever vaccination. CDR3 length equals 14 residues. Trimming pared 3 bases from V and 0 bases from J, leaving 10 bases between. CDR1 and CDR2 from the germline V gene are DFQATT and SNEGSKA (reference sequence). A single record per CDR3 protein comes from TCRdb applying MiXCR to the 5' RACE reads. The sample holds 450,000 to 600,000 distinct CDR3 sequences, approximately 12% seen once. The sample in question was PBMCs, obtained on the day of the yellow fever booster vaccination. This clonotype was obtained from a man between 25 and 39 years old who received the YFV17D yellow fever vaccine. The gene calls are TRBV20-1 and TRBJ2-3; D call uncertain. CDR3 sequence (DNA): TGCAGTGCTAGTAGTCGTCCTAGCACAGATACGCAGTATTTT. It encodes CSASSRPSTDTQYF.